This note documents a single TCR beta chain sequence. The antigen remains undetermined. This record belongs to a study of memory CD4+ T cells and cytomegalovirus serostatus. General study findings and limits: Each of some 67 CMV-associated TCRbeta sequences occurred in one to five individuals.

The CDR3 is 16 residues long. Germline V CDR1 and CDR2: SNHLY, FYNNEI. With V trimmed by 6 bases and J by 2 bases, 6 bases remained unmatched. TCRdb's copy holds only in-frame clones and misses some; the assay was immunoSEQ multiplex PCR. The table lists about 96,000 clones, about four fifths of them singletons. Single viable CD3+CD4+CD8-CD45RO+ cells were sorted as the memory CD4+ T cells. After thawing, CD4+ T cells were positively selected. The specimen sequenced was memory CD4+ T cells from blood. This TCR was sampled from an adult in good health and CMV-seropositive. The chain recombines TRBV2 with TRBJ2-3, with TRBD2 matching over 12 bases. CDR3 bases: TGTGCCAGCAGACCCGGGACTAGCGGGTTCACAGATACGCAGTATTTT. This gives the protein CASRPGTSGFTDTQYF.